This TCR beta chain was recovered during a study of beta chain features in type 1 diabetes. Sequencing targeted expressed TCRB transcripts, as all isolated RNA had been reverse transcribed. Sequenced naive, central memory and regulatory T cell samples produced an average of around 4 million reads. The assay was immunoSEQ multiplex PCR, and TCRdb's table has in-frame clones only and misses some. The sample shows roughly 230,000 clones, approximately 10% of them seen only once. General study points: Shortening of TCRB CDR3s, moderate but significant, appeared in all four CD4+ subsets of Type 1 diabetes patients. A closer apparent resemblance between naive, central memory and Treg TCRB repertoires was seen in patients than in healthy donors.

A remark on this clone: Its antigen is undetermined.

Germline values: CDR1 SGHRS, CDR2 YFSETQ. J lost 7 bases, V lost 4 bases, and 8 bases had no gene match. The CDR3 consists of 15 residues. Over 95% purity was reached by all sorted populations. The TCR originated in a man under 40 with type 1 diabetes. The V call is TRBV5-1, the J call TRBJ2-1, with 10 bases fitting TRBD2. The sequenced sample was naive CD4+ T cells from blood. The CDR3 bases are TGCGCCAGCAGCCTAAGCGGGGGGGCGCTTAATGAGCAGTTCTTC. This gives the protein CASSLSGGALNEQFF.